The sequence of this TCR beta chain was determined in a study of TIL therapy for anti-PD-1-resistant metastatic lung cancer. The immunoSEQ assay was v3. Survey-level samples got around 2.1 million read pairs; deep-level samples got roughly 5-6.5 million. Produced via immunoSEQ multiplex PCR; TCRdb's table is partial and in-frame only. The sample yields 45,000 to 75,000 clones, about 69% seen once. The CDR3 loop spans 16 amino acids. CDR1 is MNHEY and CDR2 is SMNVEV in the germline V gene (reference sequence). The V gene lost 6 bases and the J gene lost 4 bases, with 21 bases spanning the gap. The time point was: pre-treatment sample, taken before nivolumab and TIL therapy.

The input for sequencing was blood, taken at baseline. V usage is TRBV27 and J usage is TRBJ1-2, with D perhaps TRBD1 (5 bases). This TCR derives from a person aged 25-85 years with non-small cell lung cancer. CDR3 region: CASSIIPGPDFYGYTF. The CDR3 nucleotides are TGTGCCAGCAGCATAATCCCAGGGCCGGATTTCTATGGCTACACCTTC.